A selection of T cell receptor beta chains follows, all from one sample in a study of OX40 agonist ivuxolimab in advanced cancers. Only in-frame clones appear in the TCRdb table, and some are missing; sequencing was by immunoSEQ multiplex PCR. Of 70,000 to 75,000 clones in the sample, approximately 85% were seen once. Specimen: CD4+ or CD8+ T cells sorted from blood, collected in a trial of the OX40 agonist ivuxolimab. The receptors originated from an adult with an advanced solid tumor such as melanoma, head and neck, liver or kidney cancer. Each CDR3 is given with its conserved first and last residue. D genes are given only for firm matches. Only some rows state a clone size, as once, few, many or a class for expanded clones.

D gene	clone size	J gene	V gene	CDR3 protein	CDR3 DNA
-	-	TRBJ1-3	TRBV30	CAWRGAGGNTIYF	TGTGCCTGGAGAGGGGCAGGCGGAAACACCATATATTTT
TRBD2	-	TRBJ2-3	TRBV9	CASSARGGTDTQYF	TGTGCCAGCAGCGCCCGCGGGGGGACAGATACGCAGTATTTT
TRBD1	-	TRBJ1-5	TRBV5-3	CARSLTQTGEDQPQHF	TGTGCCAGAAGCTTGACCCAGACAGGGGAGGATCAGCCCCAGCATTTT
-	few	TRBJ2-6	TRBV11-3	CASKQYSGANVLTF	TGTGCCAGCAAACAGTACTCTGGGGCCAACGTCCTGACTTTC
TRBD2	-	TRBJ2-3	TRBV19	CASSMGGGAGTQYF	TGTGCCAGTAGTATGGGCGGGGGGGCTGGTACGCAGTATTTT
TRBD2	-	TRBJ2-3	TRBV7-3	CASSLTGSGTTQYF	TGTGCCAGCAGCTTAACGGGTAGCGGGACAACGCAGTATTTT
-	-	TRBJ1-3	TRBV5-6	CASSPKPGNTIYF	TGTGCCAGCAGCCCGAAGCCCGGAAACACCATATATTTT
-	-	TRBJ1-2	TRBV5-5	CASSLGQGLNYGYTF	TGTGCCAGCAGCTTGGGCCAGGGTTTAAACTATGGCTACACCTTC
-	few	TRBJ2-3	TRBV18	CASRISDTQYF	TGTGCCAGCCGTATAAGCGATACGCAGTATTTT
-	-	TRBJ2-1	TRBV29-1	CSAVTTGYNEQFF	TGCAGCGCCGTAACCACAGGTTACAATGAGCAGTTCTTC
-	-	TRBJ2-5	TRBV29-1	CSVGGTVVETQYF	TGCAGCGTTGGGGGGACGGTGGTAGAGACCCAGTACTTC
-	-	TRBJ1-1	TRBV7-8	CASSLGHLNTEAFF	TGTGCCAGCAGCTTAGGCCATTTGAACACTGAAGCTTTCTTT
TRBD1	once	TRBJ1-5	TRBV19	CASSTTGGGQPQHF	TGTGCCAGTAGTACCACAGGGGGCGGCCAGCCCCAGCATTTT
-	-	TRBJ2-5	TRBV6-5	CASSYGGGETQYF	TGTGCCAGCAGTTACGGAGGGGGAGAGACCCAGTACTTC
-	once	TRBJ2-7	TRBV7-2	CASSFSRAQREQYF	TGTGCCAGCAGCTTTTCGAGAGCCCAACGCGAGCAGTACTTC
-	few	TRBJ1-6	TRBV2	CASSGGVNSPLHF	TGTGCCAGCAGTGGAGGGGTTAATTCACCCCTCCACTTT
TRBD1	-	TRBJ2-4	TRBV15	CATRTGDVIAKNIQYF	TGTGCCACTAGGACAGGGGATGTTATAGCCAAAAACATTCAGTACTTC
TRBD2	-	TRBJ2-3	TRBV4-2	CASSQDTSGRHTDTQYF	TGTGCCAGCAGCCAAGACACTAGCGGGAGGCACACAGATACGCAGTATTTT
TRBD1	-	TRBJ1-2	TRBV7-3	CASSLYAGTGFGYTF	TGTGCCAGCAGCTTATATGCCGGGACAGGGTTTGGCTACACCTTC
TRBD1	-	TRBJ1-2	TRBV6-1	CATLRDRGLNYGYTF	TGTGCCACCTTGAGGGACAGGGGGTTAAACTATGGCTACACCTTC
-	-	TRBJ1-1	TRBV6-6	CASSYFGGTEAFF	TGTGCCAGCAGTTATTTTGGTGGTACTGAAGCTTTCTTT
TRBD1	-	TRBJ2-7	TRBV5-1	CASSRTGVGTYEQYF	TGCGCCAGCAGCAGGACAGGGGTAGGAACCTACGAGCAGTACTTC
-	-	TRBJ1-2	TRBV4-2	CASSQGQYGYTF	TGTGCCAGCAGCCAAGGGCAGTATGGCTACACCTTC